This T cell receptor beta chain came from a study of Graves' ophthalmopathy and Graves' hyperthyroidism. By its share, this clonotype is medium-sized. RNA transcripts served as template for amplifying TCR beta CDR3 sequences. HTBI primers served in a first-round RT-PCR, which a second-round multiplex PCR followed. Each CDR3 protein gets one entry after TCRdb re-called the multiplex PCR reads with MiXCR. In the table there are 620,000 or so distinct CDR3 sequences, approximately 22% of which are singletons. This TCR was recovered from a woman between 18 and 29 years old with stable Graves' hyperthyroidism. Some clones in this sample may be carry-over from other donors' samples. Sequencing was carried out using peripheral blood.

This chain's CDR3 is CASSPGETQYF. DNA for the CDR3: TGTGCCAGCAGCCCCGGAGAGACCCAGTACTTC. V gene TRBV18 combines with J gene TRBJ2-5; D is uncertain. In germline, CDR1 is KGHSH, CDR2 LQKENI. The CDR3 runs 11 residues. V was trimmed by 8 bases and J by 4 bases, leaving 8 bases between them.